A single sample gave rise to the 17 T cell receptor beta chains below, sequenced in a study of response to subunit inactivated influenza vaccine (dated by TCRdb to 2016 to 2018). To prepare the library, RT-PCR was applied. The sample was run on an Illumina HiSeq 2500. TCRdb applied fastp at Q25 and MiXCR to the public reads, then kept only in-frame beta chains. Rows with one shared CDR3 protein collapse into an entry with the most common genes and DNA. The sample records about 540,000 distinct CDR3 sequences, under 30% of which are singletons. The leading ten clones occupy 2.5% to 3.5% of the sample. In addition, the sample was reused for a study of T cells expressing NK-cell markers. As that second paper reports: TCR beta cDNA libraries were prepared using 5'RACE template switching, which introduced a universal primer site and unique molecular identifiers.

The sample consisted of CD4+ T cells sorted from PBMCs, taken 11 to 12 days after vaccination. All receptors derive from a man aged 50 to 59 who received an inactivated influenza vaccine. Donor details come from another sample of the same person, matched by shared clones.

The chain uses TRBV6-2 or TRBV6-3 and TRBJ2-1, with 10 bases identical to TRBD1. There are 13 residues in the CDR3. From germline, CDR1 is MNHEY and CDR2 SVGEGT. The junction had 4 bases not matched to a gene; V was cut back by 6 bases and J by 8 bases. Here the CDR3 DNA reads TGTGCCAGCAGGGGGACAGGGGCTTATGAGCAGTTCTTC. It codes for CASRGTGAYEQFF.

This clonotype was seen a handful of times. The chain employs TRBV7-2 and TRBJ1-4, with 7 positions matching TRBD1. The V segment lost 6 bases and the J segment 4 bases; nucleotides outside the gene matches: 2. The CDR3 loop spans 13 amino acids. Germline values: CDR1 SGHTA, CDR2 FQGNSA. CDR3 residues: CASRRDSNEKLFF. The CDR3 DNA reads TGTGCCAGCAGGAGGGACAGTAATGAAAAACTGTTTTTT.

This clonotype was counted between two and nine times. The chain recombines TRBV6-1 with TRBJ2-1, with 13 bases aligning to TRBD2. The CDR3 totals 17 residues. CDR1 MNHNS and CDR2 SASEGT come from the germline V gene. J was trimmed by 3 bases and V by 1 base; bases with no gene match: 3. The CDR3, as DNA: TGTGCCAGCAGTGAAGGGGGACTAGCGGGAAACTACAATGAGCAGTTCTTC. Amino acid sequence: CASSEGGLAGNYNEQFF.

This clonotype has just a few counts. The rearrangement uses TRBV30 and TRBJ2-7; 12 bases map to TRBD2. V dropped 7 bases and J dropped 4; count of bases not matched to a gene: 5. Germline values: CDR1 GTSNPN, CDR2 SVGIG (reference sequence). CDR3 length: 13 amino acids. CDR3 residues: CALTSGSHYEQYF. The CDR3 nucleotides read TGTGCCTTGACTAGCGGGAGTCATTACGAGCAGTACTTC. Filled out from reference TRBV30 and TRBJ2-7, the complete variable domain reads SQTIHQWPATLVQPVGSPLSLECTVEGTSNPNLYWYRQAAGRGLQLLFYSVGIGQISSEVPQNLSASRPQDRQFILSSKKLLLSDSGFYLCALTSGSHYEQYFGPGTRLTVT.

V gene TRBV2 combines with J gene TRBJ2-1; 10 bases map to TRBD2. The germline CDR1 and CDR2 sequences are SNHLY and FYNNEI. The CDR3 loop spans 16 amino acids. V shed 5 bases and J 7 bases; nucleotides not matched to a gene: 11. The CDR3 DNA reads TGTGCCAGCAGTCCTCGACTAGCGGGTGCCGTTAATGAGCAGTTCTTC. It is translated as CASSPRLAGAVNEQFF.

The chain combines TRBV5-1 with TRBJ2-2; 7 bases fit TRBD1. V lost 3 bases and J lost 1; bases outside the gene matches: 3. Germline-derived CDR1 and CDR2 are SGHRS and YFSETQ. The CDR3 has 15 residues. The CDR3 protein is CASSWGTVNTGELFF. In DNA form, the CDR3 reads TGCGCCAGCAGCTGGGGGACAGTGAACACCGGGGAGCTGTTTTTT.

The chain joins TRBV28 to TRBJ1-6; unclear D gene. Germline V gives CDR1 MDHEN, CDR2 SYDVKM. The CDR3 is 22 residues long. Trimming removed 2 bases at V and 1 base at J, with 27 bases between. CDR3 sequence: CASSLSPEQKLLSWSYNSPLHF. CDR3 in DNA: TGTGCCAGCAGTTTAAGCCCGGAACAGAAATTACTTAGCTGGTCCTATAATTCACCCCTCCACTTT.

This clonotype was observed a single time. This chain uses TRBV4-2 with TRBJ1-4; D remains unclear. The CDR3 spans 15 residues. Germline CDR1 is LGHNA and CDR2 is YNFKEQ. V was cut by 0 bases and J by 7 bases, with 12 bases left in between. This chain's CDR3 is CASSQEPVEGEKLFF. As DNA, the CDR3 is TGTGCCAGCAGCCAAGAGCCAGTGGAGGGTGAAAAACTGTTTTTT.

This sequence joins TRBV4-1 and TRBJ2-6; TRBD1 matches at 8 bases. Germline V gene data show CDR1 as MGHRA and CDR2 as YSYEKL. The CDR3 sequence is 17 residues long. Trimming removed 0 bases from V and 4 bases from J; junction bases left unmatched: 5. The CDR3 coding sequence is TGCGCCAGCAGCCAAGATTGGGGACAGGCCGGGGCCAACGTCCTGACTTTC. It specifies CASSQDWGQAGANVLTF.

This clonotype was observed a handful of times. J is TRBJ2-1 and V is TRBV12-3 or TRBV12-4; possible D gene TRBD2, 6 bases. Trimming removed 7 bases from V and 9 bases from J, with 16 bases in between. This CDR3 has 13 residues. Written as DNA, the CDR3 is TGTGCCAGCACCGTCTTACTGGAGGGTGAGCAGTTCTTC. Its translation: CASTVLLEGEQFF.

This clonotype was detected a few times. The V call is TRBV7-2, the J call TRBJ2-1; TRBD2 is a possible D gene (5 bases). Germline lookup yields CDR1 SGHTA and CDR2 FQGNSA. The CDR3 runs 15 residues. Trimming shortened V by 1 base and J by 9 bases, and 16 bases separated the two germline ends. The CDR3 protein is CASSLVGLVRSEQFF. For the CDR3, the DNA is TGTGCCAGCAGCTTAGTTGGACTGGTTCGAAGTGAGCAGTTCTTC.

This clonotype was recorded a few times. The rearrangement joins TRBV11-1 to TRBJ2-1; 9 positions match TRBD2. The V segment lost 5 bases and the J segment 3 bases; nucleotides outside the gene matches: 11. The CDR3 runs to 17 residues. Per the germline V gene, CDR1 is SGHAT and CDR2 is FQDESV (reference sequence). The CDR3 region has the DNA TGTGCCAGCAGCCCACTAAGACTAGCGGAAAACTACAATGAGCAGTTCTTC. Translation: CASSPLRLAENYNEQFF.

The rearrangement joins TRBV7-9 to TRBJ2-5; 10 bases align to TRBD2. This CDR3 spans 14 amino acids. From germline, CDR1 is SEHNR and CDR2 FQNEAQ (reference sequence). J lost 5 bases, V lost 4 bases, and 4 bases had no gene match. The CDR3 DNA follows: TGTGCCAGCAGCTCGGGACTAGCGAGGGAGACCCAGTACTTC. Translating gives CASSSGLARETQYF. Complete variable domain (other parts from reference TRBV7-9 and TRBJ2-5): DTGVSQNPRHKITKRGQNVTFRCDPISEHNRLYWYRQTLGQGPEFLTYFQNEAQLEKSRLLSDRFSAERPKGSFSTLEIQRTEQGDSAMYLCASSSGLARETQYFGPGTRLLVL.

At least ten counts were recorded for this clonotype. The V call is TRBV5-1, the J call TRBJ1-6, with D uncertain. Between the trimmed V and J ends, which lost 0 bases and 1 base, there was a span of 8 bases. This CDR3 has 16 amino acids. CDR1 is SGHRS, CDR2 YFSETQ, per germline. The CDR3 DNA is TGCGCCAGCAGCTTGGATCTGGTTTCCTATAATTCACCCCTCCACTTT. Its protein product is CASSLDLVSYNSPLHF.

This clonotype was recorded a few times. The chain has TRBV12-3 or TRBV12-4 and TRBJ1-3; D is ambiguous. This CDR3 spans 15 amino acids. V lost 5 bases and J 0 bases, leaving 11 bases between the germline ends. The CDR3 DNA reads TGTGCCAGCAGTGAAGACACCCGCTCTGGAAACACCATATATTTT. This codes for CASSEDTRSGNTIYF.

The J gene is TRBJ1-1, the V gene TRBV12-3 or TRBV12-4, with D unresolved. The CDR3 is 12 residues long. The V gene lost 5 bases and the J gene lost 6 bases, with 10 bases spanning the gap. The CDR3 DNA reads TGTGCCAGCAGTGGGAGTAGGGCTGAAGCTTTCTTT. It is translated as CASSGSRAEAFF.

The chain links TRBV28 to TRBJ1-2; D perhaps matches TRBD1 (6 bases). The V and J ends lost 2 bases and 3 bases respectively, with 13 bases between them. CDR1 is MDHEN, CDR2 SYDVKM, per germline. This CDR3 spans 15 amino acids. Here the CDR3 DNA reads TGTGCCAGCAGTTTAATTGCAGGGGCCCACTATGGCTACACCTTC. It encodes CASSLIAGAHYGYTF.